This record concerns one TCR beta chain sequence. Which antigen it targets is not known. No quality values exist for individual bases; no much larger clone is one base distant. Using the deep immunoSEQ assay, multiplex PCR amplified TCR CDR3 regions from genomic DNA. Genomic DNA extracted from each cell subset was distributed evenly over all wells of several immunoSEQ 96-well plates, and each plate served as one replicate. Each replicate PCR for sorted subsets received approximately 220 ng genomic DNA, equal to about 30,000 T cell genomes. Purified libraries were quantified with a Qubit 3.0 fluorometer, sized on a Bioanalyzer 2100, and re-quantified with the KAPA Library Quantification kit. Every immunoSEQ 96-well plate was sequenced on a dedicated single-read 150-cycle Illumina NextSeq 550 flow cell. As for the original processing: Because the immunoSEQ output held only junctional sequences and lacked quality scores, the filtering could not match the filtering applied to full-length reads. Sequences were annotated with PyIR, a Python wrapper for IgBLAST v1.9, using IMGT germline references to assign V/J genes and CDR3. Reads were filtered out if the reads had weak V/J assignments (E-value above 1e-6), no CDR3, stop codons, out-of-frame junctions, or ambiguous translated residues. V3J clonotypes were defined as sequences sharing an identical inferred V gene, J gene, and CDR3 amino acid sequence. To compute the percentage overlap between repertoires, the number of shared unique clonotypes was divided by the size of the smaller repertoire. Repertoire richness was assessed with RTK rarefaction, the Chao1 estimator, and Recon v2.1 estimates of unobserved clonotypes. For all TCRbeta clonotypes obtained by the gDNA method from a handful of donors, generation probabilities were computed with OLGA. TCRdb holds this immuneACCESS table with in-frame rearrangements only. Some clones are missing; in checked studies, unresolved V genes explain under half, and the rest has no known cause. D and trimming were read from the DNA, whereas the V and J calls and clone size are those reported in that table. This sample gives 1,400,000 or so clones in total; 97% to 99% of them show up just once. Of the sample, 0.3% to 0.45% is held by the ten largest clones.

The donors were healthy, HIV-negative adults with no recently reported acute infections or vaccinations. Every donor was a Caucasian adult living in Nashville, Tennessee, USA. CD4+ T cells were enriched through magnetic negative selection, after which naive cells were positively selected on CD45RA and the remaining negative fraction served as the memory subset. Blood was obtained by leukapheresis, after which PBMCs were separated by Ficoll-Histopaque density gradient centrifugation and cryopreserved in liquid nitrogen vapor phase. Purity and quantity of every magnetically sorted T cell population were checked by analytical flow cytometry. From each sorted fraction, genomic DNA was isolated and quantified by UV absorbance on a Nanodrop 2000c. This sample is drawn from a study of shared clonotypes between healthy human individuals (dated by TCRdb to 2018 to 2021). Study-wide context: The cohort included three men and two women between 18 and 49 years of age. Per donor, three plates each were used for CD4 naive and CD4 memory, two for CD8 naive, and one for CD8 memory. To estimate repertoire size and how much clonotypes are shared between individuals, the study performed deep sequencing of blood TCR repertoires from a few healthy adults. Different laboratories and diverse techniques were used to prepare libraries and sequence TCR repertoires, to increase sequencing depth and limit assay-specific biases. Leukapheresis yielded between about 0.94 and 10 billion PBMCs per donor.

Here is what the overall study found, with its caveats: Because the study included a small number of donors, the genetic and exposure-history diversity represented was limited. Only blood was sampled, and tissue TCR repertoires likely differ from those in blood. Incomplete sequencing was indicated by rarefaction of sorted-subset datasets, despite the large sequencing depth. About 5% of naive CD4, around 3.5% of naive CD8, roughly 2.5% of memory CD4, and around 0.4% of memory CD8 clonotypes were shared across a handful of donors. Estimated clonotype richness was generally larger for naive than for memory subsets. Pairwise subsampling led to the expectation that sequencing depth would affect the degree of clonotype sharing among donors. Compared with non-shared clonotypes, clonotypes shared by all four sorted-subset donors had higher generation probabilities.

CDR1 and CDR2, looked up from the germline V gene, are MNHNS and SASEGT. V loses 5 bases of germline sequence and J loses 1 base, and the interval between the two ends is 12 bases. Counted from cysteine to phenylalanine, this CDR3 has 14 amino acids. Solely the CDR3 DNA is kept, with 42 bases framed from the first base. The chain couples TRBV6-1 to TRBJ2-7, with the D segment identity uncertain. This receptor was identified in a man in his thirties or forties in good health. The sequencing input was naive CD4+ T cells sorted from blood. What the cell subset or site label conveys for this sample: CD45RA+ positively selected. The DNA is as follows: TGTGCCAGCAGTCACCCTGCTAGGTCCTACGAGCAGTACTTC. Its coded protein is CASSHPARSYEQYF.